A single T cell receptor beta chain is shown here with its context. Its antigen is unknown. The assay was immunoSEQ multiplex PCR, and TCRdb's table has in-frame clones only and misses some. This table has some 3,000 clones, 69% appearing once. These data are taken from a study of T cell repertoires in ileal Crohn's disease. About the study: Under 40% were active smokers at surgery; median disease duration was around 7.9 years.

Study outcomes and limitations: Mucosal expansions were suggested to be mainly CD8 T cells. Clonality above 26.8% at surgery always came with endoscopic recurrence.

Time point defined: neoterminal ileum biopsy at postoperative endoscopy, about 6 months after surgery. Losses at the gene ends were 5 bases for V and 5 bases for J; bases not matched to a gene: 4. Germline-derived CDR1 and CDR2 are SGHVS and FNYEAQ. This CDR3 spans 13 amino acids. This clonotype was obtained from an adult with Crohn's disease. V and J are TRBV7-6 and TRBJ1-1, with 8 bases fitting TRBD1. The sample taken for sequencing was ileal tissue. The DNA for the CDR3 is TGTGCCAGCAGCACAGGGGGAGGAACTGAAGCTTTCTTT. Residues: CASSTGGGTEAFF.